A selection of T cell receptor beta chains follows, all from one sample in a study of blood T cell repertoires in COVID-19. Profiled with immunoSEQ multiplex PCR; TCRdb holds only in-frame clones, not every one. This sample carries under 140,000 clones, 70% to 90% of them seen once, and the ten largest clones take 4.5% to 5%. Input material: peripheral blood. These receptors were obtained from a human donor in a cohort sampled during active COVID-19. CDR3s include the opening cysteine and the closing phenylalanine or tryptophan. A D gene is named only where the DNA matches it firmly. Clone size, where shown, is once, few, many, or a class for clones that have expanded.

j_gene,d_gene,abundance,v_gene,CDR3nt,CDR3aa
TRBJ2-7,TRBD1,NA,TRBV30,TGTGCCTGGAGTCGCCGAGGGACAGGGACCTACGAGCAGTACTTC,CAWSRRGTGTYEQYF
TRBJ1-3,TRBD1,NA,TRBV7-3,TGTGCCAGCAGCTCCTTCCAGGGGGCTGGAAACACCATATATTTT,CASSSFQGAGNTIYF
TRBJ1-2,NA,NA,TRBV7-8,TGTGCCAGCAGCCCCCCGATGGGGGGAGCTAACTATGGCTACACCTTC,CASSPPMGGANYGYTF
TRBJ1-6,TRBD1,NA,TRBV27,TGTGCCAGCAAAGTAACTGGACAGGGACAAGCACCCCTCCACTTT,CASKVTGQGQAPLHF
TRBJ2-3,NA,NA,TRBV28,TGTGCCAGCAGTTCCCGTTACCGCGGAGGGACAGATACGCAGTATTTT,CASSSRYRGGTDTQYF
TRBJ2-2,NA,NA,TRBV6-7,TGTGCCAACAGGACCCCTCCGGGACTCTCGAAGGGGACCGGGGAGCTGTTTTTT,CANRTPPGLSKGTGELFF
TRBJ2-1,NA,few,TRBV5-1,TGCGCCAGCAGCTTGGTCACGACAGGCGAGGAGCAGTTCTTC,CASSLVTTGEEQFF
TRBJ2-1,NA,NA,TRBV4-1,TGCGCCAGCAGCCAAGTGCTCGGGAGTGGGTCTAATGAGCAGTTCTTC,CASSQVLGSGSNEQFF
TRBJ2-7,NA,NA,TRBV6-5,TGTGCCAGCAGTTACTCCGGCGAGCAGTACTTC,CASSYSGEQYF
TRBJ2-1,NA,once,TRBV7-3,TGTGCCAGCAGCTTTACCGGTAATGAGCAGTTCTTC,CASSFTGNEQFF
TRBJ1-2,TRBD1,NA,TRBV7-3,TGTGCCAGCAGCCCCTACAGGGGTGGTGGCTACACCTTC,CASSPYRGGGYTF
TRBJ1-2,NA,NA,TRBV30,TGTGCCTGGAGAAACAGGAGGGGTGGCTACACCTTC,CAWRNRRGGYTF
TRBJ2-7,TRBD1,NA,TRBV6-2/TRBV6-3,TGTGCCAGCAGTTTTCCATTCCCGGGACAGGGCTCCTACGAGCAGTACTTC,CASSFPFPGQGSYEQYF
TRBJ1-1,NA,many,TRBV11-2,TGTGCCAGCAGCTCCTTCGGCAGGCTAACTGAAGCTTTCTTT,CASSSFGRLTEAFF
TRBJ2-1,TRBD2,NA,TRBV5-6,TGTGCCAGCAGCTTGGCGCCTTCTAGCGGGAGTAGGAATGAGCAGTTCTTC,CASSLAPSSGSRNEQFF
TRBJ1-1,TRBD1,NA,TRBV6-5,TGTGCCAGCAGGGGACAGGGGGATACTGAAGCTTTCTTT,CASRGQGDTEAFF
TRBJ1-5,NA,NA,TRBV6-2/TRBV6-3,TGTGCCAGCAGTTCCACCGGGTTACAGCCCCAGCATTTT,CASSSTGLQPQHF
TRBJ2-2,NA,NA,TRBV11-1,TGTGCCAGCAGCTTCGCCAGGGATTTCGGGGAGCTGTTTTTT,CASSFARDFGELFF
TRBJ2-5,NA,NA,TRBV7-2,TGTGCCAGCAGTCCGAAACGGTCGTCGACCCAGTACTTC,CASSPKRSSTQYF
TRBJ2-2,TRBD2,NA,TRBV5-1,TGCGCCAGCAGCTTGGTTCTAGCGGGCACCGGGGAGCTGTTTTTT,CASSLVLAGTGELFF
TRBJ1-1,TRBD1,NA,TRBV11-3,TGTGCCAGCAGTACCGGGACAGGGTTTATGGATGAAGCTTTCTTT,CASSTGTGFMDEAFF
TRBJ1-1,NA,NA,TRBV10-1,TGCGCCAGCAGTGAGTCTCCCCCAGGGGCAGTGAACACTGAAGCTTTCTTT,CASSESPPGAVNTEAFF
TRBJ2-4,NA,NA,TRBV30,TGTGCCTGGAGCCAATCATGGGGGACTGGGGACATTCAGTACTTC,CAWSQSWGTGDIQYF
TRBJ2-2,NA,NA,TRBV2,TGTGCCAGCAACCCCATAAACAGCGGGGAGCTGTTTTTT,CASNPINSGELFF
TRBJ1-5,NA,NA,TRBV5-1,TGCGCCAGCAGAGCGGGACACGGGTACAATCAGCCCCAGCATTTT,CASRAGHGYNQPQHF
TRBJ2-5,TRBD1,NA,TRBV4-3,TGCGCCAGCAGCCAAGGAACGGCAGGGGGCCAAGAGACCCAGTACTTC,CASSQGTAGGQETQYF
TRBJ1-1,NA,NA,TRBV2,TGTGCCAGCAGTGAAGAGAGGAACACTGAAGCTTTCTTT,CASSEERNTEAFF
TRBJ1-6,TRBD1,NA,TRBV11-2,TGTGCCAGCAGCTTAGATGTAGGACAGGGTAATTCACCCCTCCACTTT,CASSLDVGQGNSPLHF
TRBJ2-1,TRBD2,NA,TRBV11-1,TGTGCCAGCAGCTTAGCCGGCGGGGGGGCCCCGTTCTTC,CASSLAGGGAPFF
TRBJ2-5,NA,NA,TRBV7-8,TGTGCCAGCAGACGAACTCGGGGTTACCAAGAGACCCAGTACTTC,CASRRTRGYQETQYF
TRBJ2-1,NA,NA,TRBV21-1,TGTGCCAGCAGCCATTATGACACCAATCCCTACAATGAGCAGTTCTTC,CASSHYDTNPYNEQFF
TRBJ2-2,TRBD2,NA,TRBV3-1/TRBV3-2,TGTGCCAGCAGCCGACTAGCGGGGGGGGCCGGGGAGCTGTTTTTT,CASSRLAGGAGELFF
TRBJ1-3,NA,NA,TRBV7-9,TGTGCCAGTACGTCGAGCGGGGGGGTAGGTGGAAACACCATATATTTT,CASTSSGGVGGNTIYF
TRBJ1-1,TRBD1,NA,TRBV30,TGTGCCTGGAGTGTGGGGACAGGGCACACTGAAGCTTTCTTT,CAWSVGTGHTEAFF
TRBJ1-2,TRBD1,NA,TRBV15,TGTGCCACCAGCGGAGGACAGGCGCACTACTATGGCTACACCTTC,CATSGGQAHYYGYTF
TRBJ1-4,TRBD1,once,TRBV12-3/TRBV12-4,TGTGCCAGCATCGACCAAACAGGGGCGGCCTATTTT,CASIDQTGAAYF
TRBJ2-7,NA,NA,TRBV24-1,TGTGCCACCAGTAGCAGGGGCTCCTACGAGCAGTACTTC,CATSSRGSYEQYF
TRBJ1-1,NA,NA,TRBV29-1,TGCAGCGCCAGGCGGGGGCTGAACACTGAAGCTTTCTTT,CSARRGLNTEAFF
TRBJ1-6,NA,many,TRBV6-5,TGTGCCAGCAGCCGGCCCTTAGCCGATTCACCCCTCCACTTT,CASSRPLADSPLHF
TRBJ1-2,TRBD1,few,TRBV2,TGTGCCAGCAGTGAAGCCGGAGGGGGCCCTCGGTCCTACACCTTC,CASSEAGGGPRSYTF
TRBJ2-1,TRBD2,once,TRBV13,TGTGCCAGCACTACCGGGAGGGCATTTGAGCAGTTCTTC,CASTTGRAFEQFF
TRBJ2-5,NA,NA,TRBV11-2,TGTGCCAGCAGCTTCCCTGCCGGGGAGACCCAGTACTTC,CASSFPAGETQYF
TRBJ2-1,TRBD1,NA,TRBV5-1,TGCGCCAGCAGCTTGGGACAGGGGCTCATTCTATACAATGAGCAGTTCTTC,CASSLGQGLILYNEQFF
TRBJ1-5,TRBD1,few,TRBV19,TGTGCCAGTAGTATCACCGGGACAGGGACTAATCAGCCCCAGCATTTT,CASSITGTGTNQPQHF
TRBJ2-3,NA,once,TRBV6-6,TGTGCCAGCAGTCCCACCGGGACTCCCGGCACAGATACGCAGTATTTT,CASSPTGTPGTDTQYF
TRBJ1-1,TRBD1,NA,TRBV7-9,TGTGCCAGCAGCTGGGACAGATTGAACACTGAAGCTTTCTTT,CASSWDRLNTEAFF
TRBJ2-5,TRBD2,NA,TRBV3-1/TRBV3-2,TGTGCCAGCAGCCAACTAGCGGGGGTTTCGTACCAAGAGACCCAGTACTTC,CASSQLAGVSYQETQYF
TRBJ1-5,NA,NA,TRBV4-1,TGCGCCAGCAGCCAGCCGATTCGGGGGGAACGTCAGCCCCAGCATTTT,CASSQPIRGERQPQHF
TRBJ2-1,NA,NA,TRBV14,TGTGCCAGCAGCCAATTAGAGTTGAGCCCTTCATCCTACAATGAGCAGTTCTTC,CASSQLELSPSSYNEQFF
TRBJ2-5,NA,NA,TRBV7-7,TGTGCTCTGGGGGGGCGGGGCCAAGAGACCCAGTACTTC,CALGGRGQETQYF
TRBJ1-1,NA,NA,TRBV18,TGTGCCAGCTCACTGAATACAGGGCAGAACACTGAAGCTTTCTTT,CASSLNTGQNTEAFF
TRBJ2-5,NA,NA,TRBV5-1,TGCGCCAGCAGCTTGGCGGTGGCGGGACCAGAGACCCAGTACTTC,CASSLAVAGPETQYF